This T cell receptor (delta chain) came from a study of Vδ1+ human thymocytes. Regarding the study as a whole: In the thymus, TRG and TRD repertoires looked highly polyclonal with Gaussian CDR3 lengths. Unexpected Vdelta2 sequences could cause misinterpretation of bulk repertoire data. Despite high sort purity, roughly 20% of thymic T cell receptor delta sequences were Vdelta2.

This clone was recorded a few times. The antigen remains undetermined. CDR3 length equals 11 residues. Trimming stripped 5 bases from V and 3 bases from J, with 4 bases between. Germline lookup yields CDR1 TSWWSYY and CDR2 QGS. Extracted RNA was reverse transcribed into cDNA. CDR3 amplicons came from multiplex PCR with pooled V-gene forward and constant-region reverse primers. TCRdb reapplied CATT to the multiplex PCR reads. Found here are 45,000 to 60,000 delta-chain clones, more than 15% of them singletons; the top ten hold under 0.55%. The genes are TRDV1 and TRDJ1; D uncertain. This TCR came from a boy under two years old who had congenital heart surgery. The sample consisted of Vdelta1+ gamma-delta thymocytes from the thymus. The subset here: FACS-sorted CD3+ TCRalphabeta- TCRVdelta1+ TCRVdelta2- thymocytes. For the CDR3, the DNA is TGTGCTCTTGGGAGGCCCGATAAACTCATCTTT. Translation gives CALGRPDKLIF.